This T cell receptor (beta chain) was identified in a study of CD8 T cells in ankylosing spondylitis. Trimming shortened V by 7 bases and J by 0 bases, and 19 bases separated the two germline ends. The CDR3 totals 16 residues. Germline values: CDR1 SEHNR, CDR2 FQNEAQ (reference sequence). Broader study findings: There was reportedly significant enrichment of clones that were disease-linked in matched ankylosing spondylitis synovial fluid. There was a TCR beta motif, made of 7 to 9 highly homologous variants, that appeared characteristic of ankylosing spondylitis blood. A number of the motif variants had already been described in reactive arthritis synovial fluid and blood.

Note on this clonotype: The antigen is unknown.

TCRdb itself ran the 5' RACE reads through MiXCR, one entry per CDR3 protein. The table shows about 220,000 distinct CDR3 sequences, with about 6.7% occurring only once. This rearrangement joins TRBV7-9 to TRBJ2-7; the D gene is possibly TRBD1 (6 bases). Sequenced material: blood, either unsorted or a sorted T cell fraction (not recorded which). This TCR came from a male donor with ankylosing spondylitis. CDR3 sequence (DNA): TGTGCCAGCACCGACCTTTACCGGGACAACTCCTACGAGCAGTACTTC. Protein product: CASTDLYRDNSYEQYF. The whole variable domain, filled in from reference TRBV7-9 and TRBJ2-7, reads DTGVSQNPRHKITKRGQNVTFRCDPISEHNRLYWYRQTLGQGPEFLTYFQNEAQLEKSRLLSDRFSAERPKGSFSTLEIQRTEQGDSAMYLCASTDLYRDNSYEQYFGPGTRLTVT.